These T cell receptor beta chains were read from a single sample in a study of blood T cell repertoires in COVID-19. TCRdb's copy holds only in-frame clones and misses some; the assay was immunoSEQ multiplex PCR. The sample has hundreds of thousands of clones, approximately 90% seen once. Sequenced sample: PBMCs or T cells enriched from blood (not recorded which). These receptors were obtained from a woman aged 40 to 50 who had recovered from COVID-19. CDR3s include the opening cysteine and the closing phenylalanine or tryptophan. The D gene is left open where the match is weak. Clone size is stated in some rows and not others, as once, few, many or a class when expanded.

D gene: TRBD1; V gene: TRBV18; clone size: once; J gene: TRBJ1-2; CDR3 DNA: TGTGCCAGCTCATTAGCGTCGGGACAGGAGTATGGCTACACCTTC; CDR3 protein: CASSLASGQEYGYTF
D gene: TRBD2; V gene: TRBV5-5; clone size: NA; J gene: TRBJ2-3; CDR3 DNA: TGTGCCAGCAGCTTGGGGGGGACTACCCTGACAGATACGCAGTATTTT; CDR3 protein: CASSLGGTTLTDTQYF
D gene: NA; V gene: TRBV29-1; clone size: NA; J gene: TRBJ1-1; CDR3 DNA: TGCAGCGTTGATGAAATGGGGAGCACTGAAGCTTTCTTT; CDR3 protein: CSVDEMGSTEAFF
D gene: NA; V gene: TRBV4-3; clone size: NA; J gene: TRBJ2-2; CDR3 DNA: TGCGCCAGCAGCCAAGATCCACTAGGACGTGGTACCACCGGGGAGCTGTTTTTT; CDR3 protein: CASSQDPLGRGTTGELFF
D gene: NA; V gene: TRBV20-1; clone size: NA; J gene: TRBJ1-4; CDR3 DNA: TGCAGTGCGGGGCATGATGAAAAACTGTTTTTT; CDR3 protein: CSAGHDEKLFF
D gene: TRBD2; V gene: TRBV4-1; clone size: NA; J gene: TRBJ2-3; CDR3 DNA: TGCGCCAGCAGCCAAGAAGGGACTAGGGGGGATACGCAGTATTTT; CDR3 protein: CASSQEGTRGDTQYF
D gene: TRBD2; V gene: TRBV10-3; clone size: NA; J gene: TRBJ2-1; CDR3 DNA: TGTGCCATCAAAGTTAGCGGGAGGGCGGGCGATGAGCAGTTCTTC; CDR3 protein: CAIKVSGRAGDEQFF
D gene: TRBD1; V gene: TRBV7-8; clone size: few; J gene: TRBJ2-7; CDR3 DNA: TGTGCCAGCAGCCAACGACAGGGGGCAAGGAACGAGCAGTACTTC; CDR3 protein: CASSQRQGARNEQYF
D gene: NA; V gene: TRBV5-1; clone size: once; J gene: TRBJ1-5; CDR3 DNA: TGCGCCAGCAGCTTGGACGGGGGGGGCAATCAGCCCCAGCATTTT; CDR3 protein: CASSLDGGGNQPQHF
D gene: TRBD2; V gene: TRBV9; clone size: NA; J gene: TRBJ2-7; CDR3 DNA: TGTGCCAGCAGCCCCGGGACTAGCGGACTGGACTACGAGCAGTACTTC; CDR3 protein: CASSPGTSGLDYEQYF
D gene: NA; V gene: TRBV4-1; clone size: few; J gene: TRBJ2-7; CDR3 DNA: TGCGCCAGCAGCCAAGACCCAGGGCGAGCCTACGAGCAGTACTTC; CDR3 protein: CASSQDPGRAYEQYF
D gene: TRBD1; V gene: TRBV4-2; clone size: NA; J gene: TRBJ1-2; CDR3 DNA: TGTGCCAGCAGCGGACAGGGAGGGAGGAACTATGGCTACACCTTC; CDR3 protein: CASSGQGGRNYGYTF